The sequence of this T cell receptor beta chain was determined in a study of T cell responses to AZD1222 COVID-19 vaccine. There are 14 residues in the CDR3. Germline loops: CDR1 SGHTA, CDR2 FQGNSA. V was clipped by 5 bases and J by 5 bases, with 12 bases between them. Sequencing was performed with immunoSEQ multiplex PCR; in TCRdb, only in-frame clones are kept and a portion is missing. Of 80,000 to 90,000 clones in the sample, roughly nine tenths were seen once. With regard to this clone: Its antigen is as yet unknown.

Study-level points and caveats: Repertoire sampling happened only post peak T cell response.

The chain uses TRBV7-2 and TRBJ1-4; D might be TRBD1 (6 bases). Sequencing used peripheral blood, obtained on day 0 of AZD1222 vaccination. This TCR was recovered from an adult in good health. The CDR3 sequence is CASSLSTGNEKLFF. For the CDR3, the DNA is TGTGCCAGCAGCCTTTCGACAGGAAATGAAAAACTGTTTTTT.